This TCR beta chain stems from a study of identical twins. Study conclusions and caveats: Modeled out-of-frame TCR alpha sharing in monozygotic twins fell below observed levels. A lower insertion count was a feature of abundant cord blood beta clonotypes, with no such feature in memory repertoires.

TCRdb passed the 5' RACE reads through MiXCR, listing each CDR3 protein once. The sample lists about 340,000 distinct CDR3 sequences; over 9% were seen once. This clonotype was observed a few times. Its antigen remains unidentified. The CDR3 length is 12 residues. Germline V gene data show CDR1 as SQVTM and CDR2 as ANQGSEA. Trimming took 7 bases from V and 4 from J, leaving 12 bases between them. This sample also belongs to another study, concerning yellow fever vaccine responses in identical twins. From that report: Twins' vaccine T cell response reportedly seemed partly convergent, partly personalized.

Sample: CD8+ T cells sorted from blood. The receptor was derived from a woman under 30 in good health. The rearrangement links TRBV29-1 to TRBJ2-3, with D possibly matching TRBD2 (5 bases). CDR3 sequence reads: CSAHSEADTQYF. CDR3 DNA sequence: TGCAGCGCCCATTCGGAGGCAGATACGCAGTATTTT.